Following are 19 T cell receptor beta chains from one sample sequenced in a study of early stage breast cancer tumors. Sequenced by immunoSEQ multiplex PCR; TCRdb stores in-frame clones only, minus some. This sample has some 30,000 clones, with approximately 84% found just once. The source material was blood. Receptors were obtained from a person aged 50 to 59 with breast cancer.

The gene calls are TRBV14 and TRBJ2-7, with D tentatively TRBD1 or TRBD2 (5 bases each). Per germline, CDR1 SGHDN and CDR2 FVKESK. The CDR3 contains 15 residues. Trimming removed 3 bases at V and 5 bases at J, with 17 bases between. The CDR3 sequence: CASSQGWGLGDEQYF. The DNA of the CDR3 is TGTGCCAGCAGCCAGGGATGGGGGTTGGGGGACGAGCAGTACTTC.

DNA of the CDR3: TGCGCCAGCAGCCAAGTGACAGGGTTCCCGGGGGAGACCCAGTACTTC. It is translated as CASSQVTGFPGETQYF. This chain links TRBV4-1 with TRBJ2-5; 7 bases are a match to TRBD1. V shed 1 base and J 5 bases; nucleotides not matched to a gene: 10. The CDR3 runs to 16 residues. The V gene's germline CDR1 is MGHRA and CDR2 YSYEKL.

The V gene is TRBV6-5, the J gene TRBJ2-7, with D tentatively TRBD1 or TRBD2 (5 bases each). The CDR3 length is 14 residues. Trimming pared 4 bases from V and 2 bases from J, leaving 12 bases between. The germline V gene encodes CDR1 MNHEY and CDR2 SVGAGI. CDR3: CASSSPGPAYEQYF. The CDR3 nucleotides are TGTGCCAGCAGTTCACCGGGGCCTGCCTACGAGCAGTACTTC.

V is TRBV9 and J is TRBJ2-1; D gene uncertain. Germline loops: CDR1 SGDLS, CDR2 YYNGEE. The CDR3 contains 15 residues. The V end lost 0 bases, the J end lost 2 bases, and 9 bases lay between the germline ends. CDR3 in DNA: TGTGCCAGCAGCGTAGCTAGTGATCCCTACAATGAGCAGTTCTTC. Translation gives CASSVASDPYNEQFF.

This chain links TRBV7-2 with TRBJ2-5; no firm D call. The V end was cut by 1 base, the J end by 5 bases, with 8 bases between. Germline V gene data show CDR1 as SGHTA and CDR2 as FQGNSA. The CDR3 is 13 residues long. CDR3: CASSLGPMETQYF. CDR3 bases: TGTGCCAGCAGCTTAGGGCCGATGGAGACCCAGTACTTC.

CDR3 nucleotide sequence: TGTGCCAGCAGTTTGGAGCCTGGCGGGGGGGCCTTTTACGAGCAGTACTTC. Its protein product is CASSLEPGGGAFYEQYF. J is TRBJ2-7 and V is TRBV28; TRBD2 matches 9 bases. The CDR3 is 17 residues long. Germline V gene sequence: CDR1 MDHEN, CDR2 SYDVKM. J lost 4 bases, V lost 3 bases, and 13 bases had no gene match.

V usage is TRBV14 and J usage is TRBJ2-1; D is undetermined. Germline V CDR1 and CDR2: SGHDN, FVKESK. Trimming cost V 0 bases and J 10 bases, with 22 bases left between them. The length of the CDR3 is 17 residues. The CDR3 protein is CASSQDRSLRLFGEQFF. For the CDR3, the DNA is TGTGCCAGCAGCCAAGATCGGTCGCTCCGCCTGTTTGGGGAGCAGTTCTTC.

This rearrangement joins TRBV6-1 to TRBJ2-5, with 7 bases lining up with TRBD1. The CDR3 has 15 residues. After removal of 5 bases from V and 5 bases from J, the junction contained 11 bases not matched to a gene. The germline V gene has CDR1 MNHNS and CDR2 SASEGT. CDR3 sequence reads: CASSTPTGLDETQYF. In DNA, the CDR3 is TGTGCCAGCAGTACTCCGACAGGGCTCGATGAGACCCAGTACTTC.

The chain links TRBV23-1 to TRBJ1-1; D unresolved. TRBV23-1 is an ORF, with its function uncertain. V lost 3 bases and J lost 0, with 2 bases in between. The CDR3 sequence is 12 residues long. For the CDR3, the DNA is TGCGCCAGCAGTCAGGTGAACACTGAAGCTTTCTTT. Amino acids: CASSQVNTEAFF.

CDR3 sequence reads: CASSAGTAKGETQYF. The CDR3 region has the DNA TGTGCCAGCAGCGCGGGGACCGCCAAGGGAGAGACCCAGTACTTC. The V gene is TRBV9, the J gene TRBJ2-5; D may be TRBD1 or TRBD2 (5 bases each). CDR1 is SGDLS, CDR2 YYNGEE, per germline. The CDR3 has 15 amino acids. Trimming pared 3 bases from V and 4 bases from J, leaving 16 bases between.

V usage is TRBV7-7 and J usage is TRBJ2-4; a possible D gene is TRBD2 (5 bases). The CDR3 covers 14 residues. The V and J ends lost 3 bases and 9 bases respectively, with 15 bases between them. Germline CDR1 and CDR2: SSHAT and FNYEAQ (reference sequence). The CDR3 reads CASSLLPWTSIQYF. For the CDR3, the DNA is TGTGCCAGCAGCTTGTTACCCTGGACTTCCATTCAGTACTTC. The full variable domain, rest sourced from reference TRBV7-7 and TRBJ2-4, is GAGVSQSPRYKVTKRGQDVTLRCDPISSHATLYWYQQALGQGPEFLTYFNYEAQPDKSGLPSDRFSAERPEGSISTLTIQRTEQRDSAMYRCASSLLPWTSIQYFGAGTRLSVL.

V usage is TRBV29-1 and J usage is TRBJ2-5, with TRBD1 matching 10 bases. After removal of 1 base from V and 4 bases from J, the junction contained 6 bases not matched to a gene. The CDR3 length is 15 residues. Germline V gene sequence: CDR1 SQVTM, CDR2 ANQGSEA. CDR3 sequence reads: CSVEGDRGRAETQYF. The CDR3 DNA reads TGCAGCGTTGAAGGGGACAGGGGCCGAGCAGAGACCCAGTACTTC.

This clone is a singleton in its sample. An end of the junction differs from the germline gene, which may be a read error. The rearrangement uses TRBV19 and TRBJ2-1; possibly TRBD2 for D (6 bases). Germline assignment: CDR1 LNHDA and CDR2 SQIVND (reference sequence). The CDR3 is made up of 15 amino acids. The CDR3 nucleotides read TGTGCCAGTAGTACTTCCGGGACTTCCTCCAATGAGCAGTTCTTC. Translated, it gives CASSTSGTSSNEQFF.

V gene TRBV11-2 combines with J gene TRBJ2-2; 8 bases line up with TRBD2. V trimming: 1 base; J trimming: 4 bases; junction bases outside the gene matches: 5. The CDR3 has 16 amino acids. CDR1 is SGHAT and CDR2 is FQNNGV in the germline V gene. In nucleotides, the CDR3 is TGTGCCAGCAGCTTAGCGGCGGGAGGACCCACCGGGGAGCTGTTTTTT. As protein: CASSLAAGGPTGELFF.

CDR3 sequence reads: CASSLASGSGGELFF. DNA of the CDR3: TGTGCCAGCAGCTTAGCTAGCGGGAGTGGTGGGGAGCTGTTTTTT. The rearrangement links TRBV5-4 to TRBJ2-2; 10 bases are shared with TRBD2. V gave up 2 bases and J gave up 8 bases; unmatched junction bases: 6. Germline loops: CDR1 SGHNT, CDR2 YYREEE (reference sequence). The CDR3 sequence is 15 residues long.

There are a few counts of this clone. The chain has TRBV7-3 and TRBJ2-3, with TRBD1 matching over 7 bases. Germline V gene data show CDR1 as SGHTA and CDR2 as FQGTGA. With V trimmed by 5 bases and J by 6 bases, 5 bases remained unmatched. The CDR3 is 13 amino acids. For the CDR3, the DNA is TGTGCCAGCAGCCGACAGGGCATGGATACGCAGTATTTT. It codes for CASSRQGMDTQYF.

The V call is TRBV19, the J call TRBJ2-4; TRBD2 might be the D (5 bases). Germline V gives CDR1 LNHDA, CDR2 SQIVND (reference sequence). The CDR3 spans 15 residues. The V end lost 7 bases, the J end lost 0 bases, and 13 bases lay between the germline ends. CDR3 sequence (DNA): TGTGCCAGTACCAAATCCGGGGTAGCCAAAAACATTCAGTACTTC. Residues: CASTKSGVAKNIQYF.

This sequence joins TRBV5-4 and TRBJ2-1, with D perhaps TRBD2 (6 bases). Looked up from germline, CDR1 is SGHNT and CDR2 is YYREEE (reference sequence). CDR3 length equals 15 residues. V was shortened by 2 bases and J by 6 bases, with 15 bases between the two germline ends. The chain's CDR3 is CASSFLGLKANEQFF. CDR3 bases: TGTGCCAGCAGCTTCCTCGGACTAAAGGCCAATGAGCAGTTCTTC. The full variable domain, its missing parts supplied by reference TRBV5-4 and TRBJ2-1, is ETGVTQSPTHLIKTRGQQVTLRCSSQSGHNTVSWYQQALGQGPQFIFQYYREEENGRGNFPPRFSGLQFPNYSSELNVNALELDDSALYLCASSFLGLKANEQFFGPGTRLTVL.

V and J are TRBV11-2 and TRBJ2-2; 8 nucleotides line up with TRBD2. CDR3 length: 17 residues. CDR1 is SGHAT and CDR2 is FQNNGV in the germline V gene. With V trimmed by 5 bases and J by 3 bases, 11 bases remained unmatched. The CDR3 coding sequence is TGTGCCAGCAGCACGCGAACTAGCGGCGGGTACACCGGGGAGCTGTTTTTT. Its protein is CASSTRTSGGYTGELFF.